The T cell receptor (beta chain) under discussion was sequenced for a study of T cell responses to AZD1222 COVID-19 vaccine. Overall study results and limits: There were mostly white British donors and more females than males, and clonal diversity was possibly underestimated.

On this clone: Its antigen remains unknown. No conserved phenylalanine or tryptophan is present at the end of the CDR3, so a read error is the likely explanation. It is unclear where the CDR3 begins or ends on the DNA, so no DNA is shown, and the CDR3 is as TCRdb lists it.

Germline V gene data show CDR1 as LGHDT and CDR2 as YNNKEL (reference sequence). Counting both end residues, the CDR3 totals 15 amino acids. Some clones are missing from TCRdb's copy, which holds only in-frame ones; the method was immunoSEQ multiplex PCR. The sample shows 100,000 or so clones, roughly 90% of them seen only once. The sequence was obtained from an adult in good health. This specimen was peripheral blood, taken on day 0 of AZD1222 vaccination. The chain joins TRBV3-1 (or the pseudogene TRBV3-2) to TRBJ1-2. CDR3: CASSHSSMGTFPRSL.